This TCR beta chain was sequenced for a study of T cells of healthy individuals. Each CDR3 protein gets one entry after TCRdb re-called the 5' RACE reads with MiXCR. The table records tens of thousands of distinct CDR3 sequences, 15% to 20% of them present only once. CDR3 length: 16 amino acids. Germline CDR1 and CDR2: SGHDT and YYEEEE. The trim removed 4 bases at V and 3 bases at J, leaving 8 bases unmatched. The table lists this clonotype with many counts. The chain combines TRBV5-6 with TRBJ2-5; TRBD2 matches at 11 bases. The receptor comes from a human donor in good health. The chain's CDR3 is CASSIPGTSGKETQYF. The CDR3 coding sequence is TGTGCCAGCAGCATACCCGGGACTAGCGGAAAAGAGACCCAGTACTTC.